These 14 T cell receptor beta chains were all obtained from the same sample, sequenced in a study of regulatory T cells in long-lasting Graves disease. Indicated time point: persistent/refractory GD, antithyroid drugs over 5 years with positive TRAb. The TCR library used RNA extracted from PBMCs. HTBI primers from iRepertoire and Arm-PCR of CDR3 regions yielded the TCR beta libraries. A single record per CDR3 protein comes from TCRdb applying MiXCR to the multiplex PCR reads. The sample lists around 400,000 distinct CDR3 sequences; around 20% were seen once. Sequenced material: peripheral blood mononuclear cells (PBMCs), taken when the disease was refractory, from a patient treated with antithyroid drugs. These TCRs come from a female donor with Graves disease.

As concerns this clonotype: With a much larger clone just one base away, this may be a read error. This chain connects TRBV6-9 to TRBJ2-2, with a weak D call TRBD1 (5 bases). The CDR3 is 16 amino acids. CDR1 and CDR2 (germline): MNHGY, SVAAGI. The CDR3: CVSSYAGYEGTGELFF. As DNA, the CDR3 is TGTGTCAGCAGTTACGCAGGGTATGAAGGTACCGGGGAGCTGTTTTTT.

This chain uses TRBV12-3 or TRBV12-4 with TRBJ2-3, with D tentatively TRBD1 (5 bases). V lost 6 bases, J lost 4 bases, and 14 bases lay in between. The CDR3 extends over 14 amino acids. The CDR3 nucleotides are TGTGCCAGCAGGGCGCTAGTAGGGGCAGATACGCAGTATTTT. Protein sequence: CASRALVGADTQYF.

As regards this clonotype: This may be a read error: a much more frequent sequence differs by one nucleotide. The rearrangement links TRBV5-6 to TRBJ2-7; D possibly matches TRBD1 or TRBD2 (5 bases each). The CDR3 is 14 residues long. Germline-derived CDR1 and CDR2 are SGHDT and YYEEEE. CDR3 DNA: TGTGCCAGCAGCCCGGGACGGAACTCCTACGGGCAGTACTTC. Residues: CASSPGRNSYGQYF. The full variable domain, with the rest looked up from reference TRBV5-6 and TRBJ2-7, is DAGVTQSPTHLIKTRGQQVTLRCSPKSGHDTVSWYQQALGQGPQFIFQYYEEEERQRGNFPDRFSGHQFPNYSSELNVNALLLGDSALYLCASSPGRNSYGQYFGPGTRLTVT.

This clonotype was seen more than once but under ten times. The CDR3 sequence is CASSSPRDSAYNEQFF. As DNA, the CDR3 is TGTGCCAGCAGTTCCCCCCGGGACTCAGCCTACAATGAGCAGTTCTTC. The rearrangement uses TRBV2 and TRBJ2-1; D may be TRBD2 (6 bases). Germline V gene sequence: CDR1 SNHLY, CDR2 FYNNEI. V lost 5 bases, J lost 2 bases, and 16 bases lay in between. The CDR3 extends over 16 amino acids.

The rearrangement links TRBV3-1 to TRBJ2-5; 9 positions agree with TRBD2. CDR1 is LGHDT, CDR2 YNNKEL, per germline (reference sequence). The CDR3 contains 15 residues. With V trimmed by 4 bases and J by 5 bases, 8 bases remained unmatched. The CDR3 protein is CASSPPWAGGETQYF. In DNA form, the CDR3 reads TGTGCCAGCAGCCCCCCCTGGGCGGGGGGGGAGACCCAGTACTTC.

V and J are TRBV5-1 and TRBJ2-1, with TRBD2 matching over 14 bases. CDR1 and CDR2 from the germline V gene are SGHRS and YFSETQ. The CDR3 totals 14 residues. V lost 0 bases, J lost 14 bases, and 4 bases stayed unmatched. In DNA form, the CDR3 reads TGCGCCAGCAGCTTGGGACTAGCGGGAGGGGCGAAGTTCTTC. Translating it yields CASSLGLAGGAKFF.

This clonotype was detected ten times or more. V is TRBV13 and J is TRBJ2-7; 9 positions match TRBD2. The CDR3 consists of 16 residues. The germline V gene encodes CDR1 PRHDT and CDR2 FYEKMQ (reference sequence). V lost 5 bases, J lost 2 bases, and 10 bases stayed unmatched. The CDR3 nucleotides read TGTGCCAGCAGCCCCCCGGGCGGGAGGGCCGCCTACGAGCAGTACTTC. It encodes CASSPPGGRAAYEQYF.

This clonotype has at least ten counts. The V gene is TRBV11-2, the J gene TRBJ1-5, with D tentatively TRBD1 (5 bases). The germline V gene encodes CDR1 SGHAT and CDR2 FQNNGV. CDR3 size: 14 residues. The V end was cut by 2 bases, the J end by 4 bases, with 9 bases between. CDR3 region: CASSLNGGNQPQHF. DNA for the CDR3: TGTGCCAGCAGCTTAAACGGGGGGAATCAGCCCCAGCATTTT.

In its sample, this clonotype was seen many times. V gene TRBV14 combines with J gene TRBJ1-5, with D hard to call. CDR1 and CDR2 (germline): SGHDN, FVKESK. The CDR3 sequence is 14 residues long. V gave up 1 base and J gave up 4 bases, with 8 bases separating them. DNA of the CDR3: TGTGCCAGCAGCCAAGGGGCTGGGAATCAGCCCCAGCATTTT. This encodes CASSQGAGNQPQHF.

This clonotype was detected many times. V is TRBV5-1 and J is TRBJ2-7; D uncertain. V lost 0 bases to trimming and J lost 3 bases, with 10 bases between them. CDR3 length: 14 residues. Germline values: CDR1 SGHRS, CDR2 YFSETQ. This chain's CDR3 is CASSLEASLYEQYF. The CDR3 bases are TGCGCCAGCAGCTTGGAGGCATCCCTCTACGAGCAGTACTTC.

At least ten counts were recorded for this clonotype. The chain is built from TRBV12-3 or TRBV12-4 and TRBJ1-5, with 10 positions matching TRBD1. J gave up 4 bases and V 6 bases, and 3 bases lay outside the gene matches. CDR3 length: 14 residues. CDR3 in DNA: TGTGCCAGCAGGCCGGGACAGGGGAATCAGCCCCAGCATTTT. This encodes CASRPGQGNQPQHF.

This clonotype came up a few times. Relative to the germline gene, one junction end is altered; a read error may explain this. The chain is built from TRBV28 and TRBJ2-3; TRBD2 agrees at 13 bases. CDR3 length equals 20 residues. Germline V gene sequence: CDR1 MDHEN, CDR2 SYDVKM. CDR3 DNA sequence: TGTGCCAGCAGTTTATGGTACCCCGGGGGACTAGCGGGACGGACAGATACGCAGTATTTC. It codes for CASSLWYPGGLAGRTDTQYF.

This clonotype was counted many times. V usage is TRBV12-3 or TRBV12-4 and J usage is TRBJ1-4; 10 bases fit TRBD1. CDR3 length: 16 amino acids. With 6 bases clipped from V and 2 bases from J, the junction kept 6 bases outside the gene matches. CDR3 loop: CASRETGGATNEKLFF. CDR3 DNA sequence: TGTGCCAGCAGGGAGACAGGGGGCGCGACTAATGAAAAACTGTTTTTT.

Worth noting for this clonotype: A read error may explain this, as a much larger clone is one base away. The chain employs TRBV28 and TRBJ1-6; 7 bases align to TRBD1. The CDR3 has 18 residues. V shed 1 base, J shed 9 bases, and the junction held 15 bases outside the gene matches. Per germline, CDR1 MDHEN and CDR2 SYDVKM. In DNA form, the CDR3 reads TGTGCCAGCAGTTTATTTGGGACAGCCGGCGATATTTCTTCACCCCTCCACTTT. It translates to CASSLFGTAGDISSPLHF.